This is a list of T cell receptor beta chains from one sample in a study of cytomegalovirus exposure and HLA in healthy donors. Sequencing was performed with immunoSEQ multiplex PCR; in TCRdb, only in-frame clones are kept and a portion is missing. The table lists about 130,000 clones, more than 80% of them singletons. The sequencing input was PBMCs. These receptors were obtained from a young man in good health and CMV-seropositive. CDR3s leave out the opening cysteine and the closing phenylalanine or tryptophan. Size is omitted from some rows. Given values are once, few, many or a class for expanded clones.

clone size: NA
V gene: TRBV13
J gene: TRBJ2-3
CDR3 protein: ASSLEERGGEDTQY

clone size: once
V gene: TRBV18
J gene: TRBJ2-2
CDR3 protein: ASSPRRQLNTGELF

clone size: NA
V gene: TRBV6-1
J gene: TRBJ2-7
CDR3 protein: ASSSGLAGEQY

clone size: NA
V gene: TRBV6-1
J gene: TRBJ1-1
CDR3 protein: ASRESGGVCAF

clone size: NA
V gene: TRBV28
J gene: TRBJ2-7
CDR3 protein: ASSGTSGGEQY

clone size: once
V gene: TRBV30
J gene: TRBJ2-3
CDR3 protein: ASLAGGVDTQY

clone size: NA
V gene: TRBV5-1
J gene: TRBJ1-1
CDR3 protein: ASSLRGGTEAF

clone size: NA
V gene: TRBV14
J gene: TRBJ1-2
CDR3 protein: ASSRISISGSYGYT

clone size: NA
V gene: TRBV5-1
J gene: TRBJ2-7
CDR3 protein: ASSYRDGSSYEQY

clone size: NA
V gene: TRBV5-1
J gene: TRBJ2-1
CDR3 protein: ASSLVGETYNEQF

clone size: NA
V gene: TRBV6-1
J gene: TRBJ2-7
CDR3 protein: ASSVEPPRQS

clone size: once
V gene: TRBV7-3
J gene: TRBJ1-3
CDR3 protein: ASSSAGPGNTIY

clone size: NA
V gene: TRBV7-2
J gene: TRBJ1-3
CDR3 protein: ASSLYGQSGNTIY

clone size: NA
V gene: TRBV7-6
J gene: TRBJ1-5
CDR3 protein: ASSPIHDNQPQH

clone size: NA
V gene: TRBV6-6
J gene: TRBJ1-5
CDR3 protein: ASSPRGGADQPQH

clone size: NA
V gene: TRBV4-1
J gene: TRBJ2-2
CDR3 protein: ASSQDAGGPGELF

clone size: NA
V gene: TRBV9
J gene: TRBJ1-4
CDR3 protein: ASGGAFNEKLF

clone size: NA
V gene: TRBV19
J gene: TRBJ2-7
CDR3 protein: ASSRDSTREQY

clone size: NA
V gene: TRBV5-1
J gene: TRBJ2-5
CDR3 protein: ASTPTSGGEETQY

clone size: NA
V gene: TRBV4-1
J gene: NA
CDR3 protein: ASSRSTTGAYEQY

clone size: NA
V gene: TRBV7-6
J gene: TRBJ2-7
CDR3 protein: ASSSTGYEQY

clone size: NA
V gene: TRBV5-1
J gene: TRBJ1-2
CDR3 protein: ASSFAAASGYT

clone size: few
V gene: TRBV5-5
J gene: TRBJ2-6
CDR3 protein: ASSFLMSLDTLGGANVLT

clone size: NA
V gene: TRBV19
J gene: TRBJ1-3
CDR3 protein: ASTEQTSGNTIY

clone size: NA
V gene: TRBV29-1
J gene: TRBJ2-6
CDR3 protein: SAWTGDRSGANVLT

clone size: NA
V gene: TRBV19
J gene: TRBJ2-6
CDR3 protein: ASKFGSSGANVLT

clone size: NA
V gene: TRBV2
J gene: TRBJ1-3
CDR3 protein: ASSTGASGNTIY

clone size: NA
V gene: TRBV5-1
J gene: TRBJ1-2
CDR3 protein: ASSPTGMKGYT

clone size: few
V gene: TRBV19
J gene: TRBJ1-1
CDR3 protein: ASSIGTGRMITEAF

clone size: NA
V gene: TRBV4-1
J gene: TRBJ2-3
CDR3 protein: ASSQGGGRAISTDTQY

clone size: few
V gene: TRBV5-1
J gene: TRBJ1-4
CDR3 protein: ASSTVDRGNNEKLF

clone size: few
V gene: TRBV5-4
J gene: TRBJ2-7
CDR3 protein: ASSPDRGREQY

clone size: few
V gene: TRBV7-9
J gene: TRBJ2-3
CDR3 protein: ASSLASRLKSTDTQY

clone size: few
V gene: TRBV27
J gene: TRBJ1-2
CDR3 protein: ASRNEGGGGYT

clone size: NA
V gene: TRBV18
J gene: NA
CDR3 protein: ASSPDRGHEQY

clone size: NA
V gene: TRBV11-3
J gene: TRBJ2-5
CDR3 protein: ASSGEASGGLETQY

clone size: NA
V gene: TRBV9
J gene: TRBJ1-1
CDR3 protein: ASSVFGTGGTEAF